Detailed here is one T cell receptor (beta chain). This specimen comes from a study of shared T cell receptors in the human thymus. Data came from immunoSEQ multiplex PCR; TCRdb stores just in-frame clones and leaves some out. The sample includes some 700,000 clones, approximately 85% of them seen just once. Germline V gives CDR1 SGDLS, CDR2 YYNGEE. CDR3 length: 17 residues. The V segment lost 4 bases and the J segment 3 bases; nucleotides outside the gene matches: 14. The sample was also linked to a second study, of human thymus T cells.

The V and J genes are TRBV9 and TRBJ1-1, with 8 positions matching TRBD1. The receptor was isolated from a girl under two years old with a congenital heart defect. The sequencing sample was made of thymocytes. CDR3 nucleotide sequence: TGTGCCAGCAGCACCAGACAGGGGTCCCTTTCTTACACTGAAGCTTTCTTT. This codes for CASSTRQGSLSYTEAFF.